This paragraph reports one T cell receptor beta chain. Reanalyzing the 5' RACE reads, TCRdb keeps one entry per CDR3 protein, without DNA. The repertoire table contains roughly 450,000 distinct CDR3 sequences. The CDR3 spans 13 residues. The germline V gene has CDR1 LNHDA and CDR2 SQIVND (reference sequence). These data originate in a study of T cells expressing NK-cell markers. Across the study: HCMV serostatus: seven of eight sequenced donors positive, one negative.

The specimen was blood T cells: a sorted CD56 or NKG2C T cell subset, CD4+ or CD8+ T cells, or bulk PBMC T cells (not recorded which). The sequence was collected from a woman aged 50 to 60 in good health. This sequence joins TRBV19 and TRBJ1-1; TCRdb lists TRBD1, though no DNA is available to test this call. Here the CDR3 reads CASSIGSGARAFF.